Listed here are 6 T cell receptor beta chains from one sample, sequenced in a study of T cell changes during pregnancy in multiple sclerosis. Some clones are missing from TCRdb's copy, which holds only in-frame ones; the method was immunoSEQ multiplex PCR. The sample carries approximately 61,000 clones, around 90% recorded once. Sequencing was performed on peripheral blood, taken in the first trimester of pregnancy. These receptor sequences come from a female donor with multiple sclerosis, enrolled in a pregnancy study.

This clone showed up just a few times. The chain carries TRBV6-4 and TRBJ1-1; 8 bases are shared with TRBD1. The length of the CDR3 is 14 residues. J was trimmed by 1 base and V by 6 bases; bases with no gene match: 4. CDR1 MRHNA and CDR2 SNTAGT come from the germline V gene. CDR3 DNA: TGTGCCAGCAGGGAGACAGGGGAGAACACTGAAGCTTTCTTT. Protein product: CASRETGENTEAFF.

This clone came up a few times. The rearrangement links TRBV7-9 to TRBJ1-5; TRBD1 matches 8 bases. CDR1 SEHNR and CDR2 FQNEAQ come from the germline V gene (reference sequence). The CDR3 has 14 amino acids. The trim removed 1 base at V and 7 bases at J, leaving 3 bases unmatched. This chain's CDR3 is CASSLGQGIQPQHF. The CDR3 DNA follows: TGTGCCAGCAGCTTAGGACAGGGGATCCAGCCCCAGCATTTT.

The chain is built from TRBV9 and TRBJ2-3; D not resolved. Germline CDR1 reads SGDLS; CDR2 reads YYNGEE. V was pared by 4 bases and J by 0 bases, with 3 bases between. The CDR3 contains 12 residues. This chain's CDR3 is CASSSSTDTQYF. CDR3 coding DNA: TGTGCCAGCAGCTCTAGCACAGATACGCAGTATTTT.

The J gene is TRBJ1-2, the V gene TRBV10-3; 7 nucleotides align to TRBD1. This CDR3 is 15 amino acids long. V lost 4 bases and J lost 2; bases outside the gene matches: 7. CDR1 is ENHRY, CDR2 SYGVKD, per germline. Here the CDR3 reads CAISGQGSLNYGYTF. The CDR3 bases are TGTGCCATCAGTGGACAGGGAAGCCTCAACTATGGCTACACCTTC.

This clone was counted a single time. The chain combines TRBV5-1 with TRBJ1-1; unclear D gene. Trimming left V 6 bases short and J 4 bases short, with 19 bases between. From germline, CDR1 is SGHRS and CDR2 YFSETQ. CDR3 length: 15 amino acids. The CDR3 DNA reads as TGCGCCAGCACCATTCTTCCTCGCGAGGGCACTGAAGCTTTCTTT. As protein: CASTILPREGTEAFF.

The genes are TRBV30 and TRBJ2-3, with a possible D match to TRBD2 (7 bases). Trimming removed 2 bases from V and 0 bases from J, with 12 bases in between. Germline V gene data show CDR1 as GTSNPN and CDR2 as SVGIG (reference sequence). CDR3 size: 15 residues. The CDR3: CAWSRGTTSTDTQYF. The CDR3 bases are TGTGCCTGGAGTAGGGGGACTACCAGCACAGATACGCAGTATTTT.